These T cell receptor beta chains were read from a single sample in a study of blood T cell repertoires in COVID-19. Profiling relied on immunoSEQ multiplex PCR, and the TCRdb table lists in-frame clones only, not all of them. The sample records over 110,000 clones, about 87% being singletons. The sequencing sample was made of peripheral blood. The receptors derive from a woman aged 45 to 65 with acute or convalescent COVID-19. CDR3s include the opening cysteine and the closing phenylalanine or tryptophan. The order of the fields is CDR3 length, V gene, D gene, J gene, clone size, CDR3 protein, CDR3 DNA. A D gene is named only where the DNA matches it firmly. Where a row states a size, it is once, few, many or the class of an expanded clone; other rows omit it.

len: 11; v_gene: TRBV30; d_gene: TRBD1; j_gene: TRBJ1-1; abundance: -; CDR3aa: CACRDRGRAFF; CDR3nt: TGTGCCTGCCGGGACAGGGGGCGTGCTTTCTTT
len: 13; v_gene: TRBV6-5; d_gene: TRBD1; j_gene: TRBJ1-5; abundance: -; CDR3aa: CASRGTGEQPQHF; CDR3nt: TGTGCCAGCAGAGGGACAGGAGAACAGCCCCAGCATTTT
len: 15; v_gene: TRBV7-8; d_gene: TRBD1; j_gene: TRBJ1-5; abundance: once; CDR3aa: CASSLGTGINQPQHF; CDR3nt: TGTGCCAGCAGTTTAGGGACAGGGATTAATCAGCCCCAGCATTTT
len: 15; v_gene: TRBV28; d_gene: TRBD1; j_gene: TRBJ1-4; abundance: -; CDR3aa: CASRPGQGMIEKLFF; CDR3nt: TGTGCCAGCCGTCCGGGACAGGGGATGATAGAAAAACTGTTTTTT
len: 15; v_gene: TRBV28; d_gene: -; j_gene: TRBJ1-2; abundance: -; CDR3aa: CASSFGGKANYGYTF; CDR3nt: TGTGCCAGCAGTTTTGGGGGGAAAGCTAACTATGGCTACACCTTC
len: 14; v_gene: TRBV5-4; d_gene: -; j_gene: TRBJ2-3; abundance: -; CDR3aa: CASSLNPGTDTQYF; CDR3nt: TGTGCCAGCAGCTTGAATCCGGGTACAGATACGCAGTATTTT
len: 13; v_gene: TRBV30; d_gene: TRBD1; j_gene: TRBJ1-4; abundance: -; CDR3aa: CAWSKGGNEKLFF; CDR3nt: TGTGCCTGGAGTAAAGGGGGCAATGAAAAACTGTTTTTT
len: 14; v_gene: TRBV25-1; d_gene: TRBD2; j_gene: TRBJ2-3; abundance: -; CDR3aa: CASSDSGNTDTQYF; CDR3nt: TGTGCCAGCAGTGATAGCGGGAACACAGATACGCAGTATTTT
len: 12; v_gene: TRBV10-3; d_gene: TRBD1; j_gene: TRBJ2-7; abundance: -; CDR3aa: CAIRTGTYEQYF; CDR3nt: TGTGCCATCAGGACAGGGACCTACGAGCAGTACTTC
len: 15; v_gene: TRBV7-3; d_gene: -; j_gene: TRBJ1-2; abundance: once; CDR3aa: CASSLSPGPGYGYTF; CDR3nt: TGTGCCAGCAGCTTAAGCCCAGGGCCAGGGTATGGCTACACCTTC
len: 14; v_gene: TRBV4-1; d_gene: -; j_gene: TRBJ1-1; abundance: -; CDR3aa: CASSFRVGNTEAFF; CDR3nt: TGCGCCAGCAGCTTCAGGGTGGGGAACACTGAAGCTTTCTTT
len: 13; v_gene: TRBV5-1; d_gene: -; j_gene: TRBJ1-1; abundance: -; CDR3aa: CASSSQGGTEAFF; CDR3nt: TGCGCCAGCAGCTCCCAAGGGGGCACTGAAGCTTTCTTT
len: 15; v_gene: TRBV6-5; d_gene: TRBD1; j_gene: TRBJ1-4; abundance: -; CDR3aa: CASSPPGQGNEKLFF; CDR3nt: TGTGCCAGCAGTCCGCCGGGACAGGGGAATGAAAAACTGTTTTTT
len: 15; v_gene: TRBV5-1; d_gene: TRBD1; j_gene: TRBJ2-5; abundance: -; CDR3aa: CASSPDPGQQETQYF; CDR3nt: TGCGCCAGCAGCCCCGACCCGGGACAGCAAGAGACCCAGTACTTC